What follows describes a single T cell receptor (beta chain). This sample is part of a study of cytotoxic CD8 clonotypes in ibrutinib-treated CLL. Background on the study: Approximately 25 partial and 2 complete responses; at median roughly 68 months, 14 remitted, around twelve progressed.

Clones were read by immunoSEQ multiplex PCR, and TCRdb kept only the in-frame ones, dropping some. The sample lists around 30,000 clones, 45% to 65% occurring once. Here the sequenced sample was PBMCs, taken before ibrutinib treatment. This TCR derives from a human donor with chronic lymphocytic leukemia.

CDR3: CASSGTSFPGELFF. CDR3 DNA sequence: TGTGCCAGCAGTGGGACTAGCTTTCCCGGGGAGCTGTTTTTT. The rearrangement links TRBV27 to TRBJ2-2, with TRBD2 identical over 9 bases. Looked up from germline, CDR1 is MNHEY and CDR2 is SMNVEV (reference sequence). V was pared by 5 bases and J by 6 bases, with 4 bases of the junction left unmatched. The CDR3 is 14 residues long.